This passage covers 17 T cell receptor beta chains from one sample sequenced in a study of blood T cells in healthy people across ages. Next came a second PCR, run for about 6 to 11 cycles, which used a sample-barcoded 5' primer along with a J-beta primer mix. TCRdb fed the 5' RACE reads into MiXCR, producing one record per CDR3 protein. The data contain hundreds of thousands of distinct CDR3 sequences, 40% to 60% of them singletons. The source material was blood. All receptors come from a man aged 25 to 45 in good health.

This chain joins TRBV6-6 and TRBJ2-7, with TRBD1 identical over 10 bases. Germline V gene sequence: CDR1 MNHNY, CDR2 SVGAGI (reference sequence). This CDR3 is built from 15 residues. Unmatched junction bases numbered 6, after V lost 6 bases and J lost 1 base. CDR3 amino acids: CASRETGGPSYEQYF. In nucleotides, the CDR3 is TGTGCCAGCAGAGAGACAGGGGGCCCTTCCTACGAGCAGTACTTC.

V and J are TRBV3-1 and TRBJ1-5; a weak D match, TRBD1 (5 bases). Germline V gene lookup returns CDR1 LGHDT and CDR2 YNNKEL (reference sequence). The CDR3 loop spans 20 amino acids. Trimming shortened V by 4 bases and J by 5 bases, and 30 bases separated the two germline ends. Written as DNA, the CDR3 is TGTGCCAGCAGCCTAGGGACCCGGGGGGGGACTATCAATGGGGATCAGCCCCAGCATTTT. This translates into CASSLGTRGGTINGDQPQHF.

V gene TRBV11-2 combines with J gene TRBJ1-1, with TRBD1 as a possible D gene (5 bases). This CDR3 has 13 residues. V shed 7 bases and J shed 2 bases, with 11 bases lying between them. CDR1 and CDR2 from the germline V gene are SGHAT and FQNNGV. The CDR3 region is CASTRQGNTEAFF. The CDR3 DNA follows: TGTGCCAGCACGAGGCAGGGAAACACTGAAGCTTTCTTT.

V and J are TRBV7-2 and TRBJ2-3; D is undetermined. CDR3 size: 16 residues. Looked up from germline, CDR1 is SGHTA and CDR2 is FQGNSA. The V gene lost 1 base and the J gene lost 3 bases, with 14 bases spanning the gap. This chain's CDR3 is CASSLGHRSATDTQYF. The CDR3, as DNA: TGTGCCAGCAGCTTAGGGCATAGGTCAGCAACAGATACGCAGTATTTT. Full variable domain (outside the CDR3, taken from reference TRBV7-2 and TRBJ2-3): GAGVSQSPSNKVTEKGKDVELRCDPISGHTALYWYRQSLGQGLEFLIYFQGNSAPDKSGLPSDRFSAERTGGSVSTLTIQRTQQEDSAVYLCASSLGHRSATDTQYFGPGTRLTVL.

The chain employs TRBV28 and TRBJ2-4; TRBD1 or TRBD2 may be the D gene (5 bases each). TRBJ2-7 explains the end of the DNA better; the J call may be wrong. The CDR3 runs 11 residues. Germline V gene data show CDR1 as MDHEN and CDR2 as SYDVKM. The CDR3 region is CASGTPYEQYF. CDR3 in DNA: TGTGCCAGCGGGACCCCCTACGAGCAGTACTTC.

V gene TRBV5-4 combines with J gene TRBJ2-2; D gene uncertain. V lost 0 bases and J lost 10, with 7 bases in between. Germline CDR1 and CDR2: SGHNT and YYREEE (reference sequence). There are 12 residues in the CDR3. In DNA, the CDR3 is TGTGCCAGCAGCTTGGCGGAAAAGGAGCTGTTTTTT. Its protein product is CASSLAEKELFF.

The V and J genes are TRBV3-1 and TRBJ2-5, with D maybe TRBD1 (5 bases). The J call is in doubt because the DNA end fits TRBJ2-7 better. Germline CDR1 reads LGHDT; CDR2 reads YNNKEL (reference sequence). The CDR3 loop spans 13 amino acids. DNA of the CDR3: TGTGCCAGCAGCCCATGGGGCGCCGGCGAGCAGTACTTC. Translating it yields CASSPWGAGEQYF.

The chain links TRBV6-2 or TRBV6-3 to TRBJ2-3; possibly TRBD2 for D (6 bases). V dropped 2 bases and J dropped 2 bases, with 14 bases sitting between them. CDR3 size: 16 residues. The germline V gene has CDR1 MNHEY and CDR2 SVGEGT. CDR3 sequence (DNA): TGTGCCAGCAGTTACGGACGGGGGAGCCCCACAGATACGCAGTATTTT. It codes for CASSYGRGSPTDTQYF.

This chain's CDR3 is CASSRPGEGVIHGYTF. The CDR3 DNA follows: TGTGCCAGCAGCCGGCCCGGGGAGGGAGTAATACATGGCTACACCTTC. The V call is TRBV7-9, the J call TRBJ1-2, with no clear D. The germline V gene has CDR1 SEHNR and CDR2 FQNEAQ (reference sequence). V was pared by 5 bases and J by 6 bases, with 22 bases between. CDR3 size: 16 residues. Complete variable domain (other parts from reference TRBV7-9 and TRBJ1-2): DTGVSQNPRHKITKRGQNVTFRCDPISEHNRLYWYRQTLGQGPEFLTYFQNEAQLEKSRLLSDRFSAERPKGSFSTLEIQRTEQGDSAMYLCASSRPGEGVIHGYTFGSGTRLTVV.

This chain uses TRBV7-9 with TRBJ2-7; D remains ambiguous. With 2 bases removed from V and 6 bases from J, the gap between germline ends came to 11 bases. The CDR3 is 13 residues long. Germline V lookup: CDR1 SEHNR, CDR2 FQNEAQ (reference sequence). The CDR3 spells CASSLPGPGEQYF. In nucleotides, the CDR3 is TGTGCCAGCAGCTTACCCGGGCCGGGCGAGCAGTACTTC.

The rearrangement links TRBV6-5 to TRBJ2-7; 7 nucleotides agree with TRBD1. Germline V gene lookup returns CDR1 MNHEY and CDR2 SVGAGI. V gave up 4 bases and J gave up 5 bases; unmatched junction bases: 11. CDR3 length equals 15 residues. The CDR3 sequence is CASSSPTGPKHEQYF. CDR3 nucleotides: TGTGCCAGCAGTTCTCCGACAGGGCCGAAACACGAGCAGTACTTC.

This chain links TRBV3-1 with TRBJ1-5, with D tentatively TRBD1 (5 bases). CDR3 length: 14 residues. V lost 6 bases and J lost 4, with 13 bases in between. CDR1 and CDR2 (germline): LGHDT, YNNKEL (reference sequence). In DNA form, the CDR3 reads TGTGCCAGCAGTAGGGGACCGCAGAATCAGCCCCAGCATTTT. This encodes CASSRGPQNQPQHF.

The chain combines TRBV20-1 with TRBJ2-4, with TRBD2 matching over 8 bases. TRBJ2-7 explains the end of the DNA better; the J call may be wrong. CDR3 length: 16 residues. Germline V gene data show CDR1 as DFQATT and CDR2 as SNEGSKA (reference sequence). The CDR3 protein is CSARDPAGAQTHEQYF. The CDR3 DNA follows: TGCAGTGCTAGAGACCCAGCGGGGGCACAAACCCACGAGCAGTACTTC.

The rearrangement joins TRBV30 to TRBJ1-1; the D is unclear. Trimming cost V 8 bases and J 4 bases, with 11 bases left between them. The V gene's germline CDR1 is GTSNPN and CDR2 SVGIG (reference sequence). This CDR3 is built from 11 residues. The CDR3 is CALARVTEAFF. In DNA, the CDR3 is TGTGCCCTGGCGAGGGTCACTGAAGCTTTCTTT.

This clonotype was recorded at least ten times. This chain links TRBV28 with TRBJ2-7; 10 bases are shared with TRBD1. The CDR3 totals 15 residues. V lost 6 bases, J lost 5 bases, and 10 bases stayed unmatched. Germline V gene lookup returns CDR1 MDHEN and CDR2 SYDVKM. The chain's CDR3 is CASSDPGTGVHEQYF. CDR3 sequence (DNA): TGTGCCAGCAGCGACCCCGGGACAGGGGTCCACGAGCAGTACTTC.

The chain joins TRBV5-1 to TRBJ1-5, with D maybe TRBD1 (5 bases). Between the trimmed V and J ends, which lost 3 bases and 1 base, there was a span of 23 bases. CDR1 and CDR2 (germline): SGHRS, YFSETQ. The CDR3 has 19 amino acids. In DNA form, the CDR3 reads TGCGCCAGCAGCTCTGGAGGTGGGGGTGGAGATGCGAGCAATCAGCCCCAGCATTTT. This codes for CASSSGGGGGDASNQPQHF.

The chain carries TRBV3-1 and TRBJ2-4; possible D gene TRBD1, 5 bases. V dropped 2 bases and J dropped 1 base, with 12 bases sitting between them. Germline CDR1 and CDR2: LGHDT and YNNKEL (reference sequence). The CDR3 totals 16 residues. CDR3 sequence reads: CASSQTRDGAKNIQYF. CDR3 DNA: TGTGCCAGCAGCCAAACCAGGGATGGGGCCAAAAACATTCAGTACTTC.